The TCR beta chain described here comes from a study of T cells after yellow fever vaccination. Study conclusions and caveats: A weaker secondary response peaked on day 5, the primary on day 15.

A 5'RACE template-switching step, the method used to make TCR cDNA, added a universal primer site and UMIs. MiXCR was run by TCRdb on the 5' RACE reads, yielding one entry per CDR3 protein. The sample carries about 340,000 distinct CDR3 sequences, 8% to 10% recorded once. The V and J ends lost 5 bases and 11 bases respectively, with 25 bases between them. CDR1 is DFQATT, CDR2 SNEGSKA, per germline (reference sequence). The CDR3 totals 15 residues. Remarks on this clonotype: Its antigen is not identified.

The sequenced sample was PBMCs, obtained on the day of the first yellow fever vaccination. V and J are TRBV20-1 and TRBJ2-1; perhaps TRBD1 as D (8 bases). This TCR derives from a man aged 18 to 30 who received the YFV17D yellow fever vaccine. The chain's CDR3 is CSALDQGRGQVKQFF. The CDR3 nucleotides read TGCAGTGCTTTGGACCAGGGGAGGGGACAGGTCAAGCAGTTCTTC.